The next 30 T cell receptor beta chains were all read from a single sample in a study of tumor-infiltrating lymphocytes in primary liver carcinoma. Between roughly 20 and 31 mg of unsorted bulk tissue served as the source from which RNA and DNA were co-extracted. TCR beta cDNA was made from 500 ng total RNA with a constant-region primer. Amplification in three nested multiplex PCR rounds with slightly modified ARM-PCR gave rise to TCR beta libraries. It was with TRBV1-TRBV30 forward primers and a C-beta reverse primer that the first two PCR rounds were run, at approximately 9 cycles each. TCRdb re-called the multiplex PCR reads through MiXCR, storing one row per CDR3 protein. The profile covers 70,000 to 75,000 distinct CDR3 sequences, with more than 60% appearing a single time and around a quarter taken by the ten largest. Specimen: liver tumor tissue from sampling region 4. Sample subset: tumor region T4, right-lateral pole. The source is a man aged 40-49 years with primary liver carcinoma and hepatitis B virus infection.

As for this clonotype: Being one base from a much bigger clone, this may be a read error. The final CDR3 position lacks the conserved phenylalanine or tryptophan, pointing to a likely read error. V gene TRBV7-2 combines with J gene TRBJ2-7; a weak D match, TRBD2 (6 bases). Trimming cost V 4 bases and J 3 bases, with 7 bases left between them. Germline-derived CDR1 and CDR2 are SGHTA and FQGNSA. The CDR3 runs to 12 residues. This CDR3 is CASSYGGYEQYS. Here the CDR3 DNA reads TGTGCCAGCAGCTACGGGGGCTACGAGCAGTACTCC.

Concerning this clonotype: One end of the junction fails to match germline, which may point to a read error. The chain employs TRBV4-2 and TRBJ1-4, with D maybe TRBD1 (6 bases). Germline CDR1 reads LGHNA; CDR2 reads YNFKEQ. The CDR3 is 14 amino acids. CDR3 protein: CTSSQRSRGSKLVF. The CDR3 DNA reads TGTACCAGCAGCCAAAGGTCGAGGGGGTCAAAACTGGTTTTT.

Turning to this clonotype: Being one base from a much bigger clone, this may be a read error. The CDR3 end shows no conserved phenylalanine or tryptophan, and so a read error is likely. The chain recombines TRBV24-1 with TRBJ2-1; 13 bases map to TRBD2. V lost 4 bases and J lost 2; bases outside the gene matches: 4. The CDR3 is 17 residues long. Germline-derived CDR1 and CDR2 are KGHDR and SFDVKD. The CDR3 sequence is CATSEPGLAGAYNEQFL. DNA for the CDR3: TGTGCCACCAGTGAACCTGGACTAGCGGGAGCCTACAATGAGCAGTTCTTA.

Worth noting for this clonotype: A much more abundant neighbour one base away suggests this may be a read error. This chain joins TRBV5-6 and TRBJ2-2; D perhaps matches TRBD2 (5 bases). The V gene's germline CDR1 is SGHDT and CDR2 YYEEEE. CDR3 length equals 15 residues. The CDR3 sequence is CASSLGLGNTGEPFF. In nucleotides, the CDR3 is TGTGCCAGCAGCTTGGGACTGGGCAACACCGGGGAGCCGTTTTTT.

This clonotype was observed at least ten times. The gene calls are TRBV19 and TRBJ2-1, with TRBD2 matching 11 bases. This CDR3 is built from 16 residues. V was pared by 5 bases and J by 3 bases, with 6 bases of the junction left unmatched. Germline V CDR1 and CDR2: LNHDA, SQIVND (reference sequence). CDR3 protein: CASSPRGTSGYNEQFF. DNA for the CDR3: TGTGCCAGTAGTCCCCGAGGGACTAGCGGCTACAATGAGCAGTTCTTC.

CDR3 region: CASSNAGTSAQETQYF. The CDR3 DNA sequence: TGTGCCAGCTCCAATGCCGGGACTAGCGCCCAAGAGACCCAGTACTTC. The chain couples TRBV18 to TRBJ2-5; TRBD2 matches at 10 bases. CDR3 length equals 16 residues. With 6 bases clipped from V and 1 base from J, the junction kept 8 bases outside the gene matches. CDR1 KGHSH and CDR2 LQKENI come from the germline V gene.

This clonotype was seen just once. Likely a read error: the CDR3 ends without its conserved phenylalanine or tryptophan. The chain links TRBV5-1 to TRBJ1-1; D might be TRBD1 (6 bases). CDR1 and CDR2 from the germline V gene are SGHRS and YFSETQ. Trimming stripped 6 bases from V and 4 bases from J, with 19 bases between. This CDR3 contains 15 residues. The DNA for the CDR3 is TGCGCCAGCATCCCTGGGACATCGGGAGGCACTGAAGCTTTCCTT. This encodes CASIPGTSGGTEAFL.

On this clonotype: Germline is not matched at one junction end, which may reflect a read error. This chain links TRBV10-1 with TRBJ2-1, with a weak D call TRBD1 (5 bases). The CDR3 loop spans 14 amino acids. The germline V gene has CDR1 WNHNN and CDR2 SYGVQD (reference sequence). CDR3 DNA sequence: TGCGCTAGCAGTGACAGTAGCTCCTACAATGAGCAGTTCTTC. Protein: CASSDSSSYNEQFF.

The chain has TRBV12-3 or TRBV12-4 and TRBJ2-2, with 8 positions matching TRBD1. The V gene end was trimmed by 8 bases and the J gene end by 8 bases; junction bases not matched to a gene: 13. CDR3 length: 15 residues. CDR3 region: CASGETGARTGELFF. The DNA of the CDR3 is TGTGCCAGCGGAGAGACAGGGGCGCGGACAGGGGAGCTGTTTTTT.

As to this clonotype: This may arise from a read error, as a much more abundant clone is one base away. The V and J genes are TRBV5-1 and TRBJ1-5, with no clear D. CDR1 and CDR2 (germline): SGHRS, YFSETQ. This CDR3 has 15 amino acids. CDR3 region: CGSSLDLASNQPQHF. CDR3 coding DNA: TGCGGCAGCAGCTTGGATCTTGCCAGCAATCAGCCCCAGCATTTT. Full variable domain (rest looked up from reference TRBV5-1 and TRBJ1-5): KAGVTQTPRYLIKTRGQQVTLSCSPISGHRSVSWYQQTPGQGLQFLFEYFSETQRNKGNFPGRFSGRQFSNSRSEMNVSTLELGDSALYLCGSSLDLASNQPQHFGDGTRLSIL.

Details on this clonotype: One end of the junction fails to match germline, which may point to a read error. This chain uses TRBV7-2 with TRBJ2-1; D might be TRBD2 (6 bases). In germline, CDR1 is SGHTA, CDR2 FQGNSA. The CDR3 extends over 18 amino acids. The DNA for the CDR3 is TGTGACAGCAGTCCCCTTTCGTCAGGACTACCGGGATACAATGAGCAGTTCTTC. Its protein is CDSSPLSSGLPGYNEQFF.

As to this clonotype: Mismatch with germline at one junction end may stem from a read error. This chain connects TRBV6-6 to TRBJ1-1, with a tentative D call TRBD1 (5 bases). CDR3 size: 14 residues. CDR1 and CDR2 (germline): MNHNY, SVGAGI (reference sequence). The CDR3 nucleotides read TGTGCCAGCAACTTGGGGGGAGCGAACGCTGAAGCTTTCTTT. It translates to CASNLGGANAEAFF.

As concerns this clonotype: As the CDR3 is not closed by the conserved phenylalanine or tryptophan, this likely results from a read error. This CDR3 reads CASSSPGGGGGPAVPYEQYY. The CDR3 bases are TGTGCCAGCAGTTCGCCGGGTGGTGGGGGGGGACCAGCGGTTCCCTACGAGCAGTACTAC. This sequence joins TRBV6-5 and TRBJ2-7, with 7 bases fitting TRBD2. V was pared by 4 bases and J by 2 bases, with 23 bases of the junction left unmatched. This CDR3 has 20 residues. Germline loops: CDR1 MNHEY, CDR2 SVGAGI.

With respect to this clonotype: At one end the junction does not follow the germline gene, possibly because of a read error. The chain carries TRBV12-3 or TRBV12-4 and TRBJ2-7, with a tentative D call TRBD2 (5 bases). The CDR3 totals 14 residues. CDR3 in DNA: TGCGCCAGCTGTAGGACTGAAGCTTCCTACGAGCAGTACTTC. This sequence encodes CASCRTEASYEQYF.

This clonotype was recorded many times. The J gene is TRBJ2-1, the V gene TRBV7-8; D gene uncertain. Germline CDR1 SGHVS, CDR2 FQNEAQ. This CDR3 is built from 13 residues. Trimming removed 5 bases at V and 5 bases at J, with 10 bases between. The CDR3 loop reads CASSPRRDNEQFF. The CDR3, as DNA: TGTGCCAGCAGCCCACGCAGAGACAATGAGCAGTTCTTC.

This clonotype showed up many times. One end of the junction fails to match germline, which may point to a read error. This chain uses TRBV7-9 with TRBJ2-7; D tentatively reads TRBD1 or TRBD2 (6 bases each). CDR3 length: 12 residues. The V gene's germline CDR1 is SEHNR and CDR2 FQNEAQ (reference sequence). The chain's CDR3 is CASSLGRGEFNF. The CDR3 DNA reads TGTGCCAGCAGCTTAGGGAGGGGGGAGTTTAACTTC.

This clonotype was recorded once. The genes are TRBV14 and TRBJ2-7; possibly TRBD1 for D (6 bases). Per the germline V gene, CDR1 is SGHDN and CDR2 is FVKESK. V lost 3 bases to trimming and J lost 10 bases, with 19 bases between them. This CDR3 is 14 amino acids long. CDR3 bases: TGTGCCAGCAGCCACGATGTGGGGGCCAGCGATCAGTACTTC. Translating it yields CASSHDVGASDQYF. Using reference TRBV14 and TRBJ2-7 for the parts outside the CDR3, the full variable domain is EAGVTQFPSHSVIEKGQTVTLRCDPISGHDNLYWYRRVMGKEIKFLLHFVKESKQDESGMPNNRFLAERTGGTYSTLKVQPAELEDSGVYFCASSHDVGASDQYFGPGTRLTVT.

Remarks on this clonotype: The conserved phenylalanine or tryptophan normally closing the CDR3 is absent here, so this likely arose from a read error. This chain joins TRBV29-1 and TRBJ2-3, with TRBD2 identical over 7 bases. The length of the CDR3 is 16 residues. Germline-derived CDR1 and CDR2 are SQVTM and ANQGSEA. The ends lost 5 bases at V and 6 bases at J; junction bases unmatched: 17. Here the CDR3 reads CSVSSLTSERRDTQYL. DNA of the CDR3: TGCAGCGTTTCAAGCTTAACTAGCGAGAGAAGGGATACGCAGTATTTA.

Of note for this clonotype: One end of the junction is discordant with germline, which a read error may explain. The chain carries TRBV5-4 and TRBJ2-1; TRBD2 agrees at 11 bases. CDR1 SGHNT and CDR2 YYREEE come from the germline V gene (reference sequence). This CDR3 contains 15 residues. The CDR3 spells CTSCDRLAGYNGQFF. CDR3 DNA: TGTACCAGCTGCGATCGACTAGCGGGGTACAATGGGCAGTTCTTC.

Only a few counts were recorded for this clonotype. A junction boundary mismatches the germline segment, possibly from a read error. The chain combines TRBV12-5 with TRBJ2-2; D might be TRBD2 (5 bases). Germline CDR1 and CDR2: LGHNT and FRNRAP. This CDR3 spans 16 amino acids. CDR3 sequence (DNA): TGTGCTAGTGGTCCCCCGGGCAGCCCGAACACCGGGGAGCTATTTTTT. Protein: CASGPPGSPNTGELFF.

This clonotype was recorded at least ten times. The chain links TRBV6-4 to TRBJ2-2; 8 bases map to TRBD2. The CDR3 is 17 residues long. Losses at the gene ends were 0 bases for V and 1 base for J; bases not matched to a gene: 4. Germline-derived CDR1 and CDR2 are MRHNA and SNTAGT. CDR3 protein: CASSDSVLAENTGELFF. CDR3 in DNA: TGTGCCAGCAGTGACTCGGTACTAGCGGAGAACACCGGGGAGCTGTTTTTT.

Of note for this clonotype: This sequence may be a read error, since a much larger clone differs from it by one base. The V call is TRBV5-1, the J call TRBJ2-7, with D perhaps TRBD2 (5 bases). Looked up from germline, CDR1 is SGHRS and CDR2 is YFSETQ. The CDR3 covers 13 residues. V gave up 5 bases and J gave up 4 bases, with 13 bases separating them. The CDR3 nucleotides read TGCGCCAGCAGTTTGAGGCGGACTTACGAGCAGTACTTC. Encoded protein: CASSLRRTYEQYF.

As regards this clonotype: The CDR3 does not close with the conserved phenylalanine or tryptophan, likely indicating a read error. The chain uses TRBV6-6 and TRBJ2-1; D is unclear. CDR1 is MNHNY and CDR2 is SVGAGI in the germline V gene (reference sequence). CDR3 length: 14 amino acids. Trimming took 5 bases from V and 2 from J, leaving 10 bases between them. The CDR3 here is CASSTDAPYNEQFL. The DNA of the CDR3 is TGTGCCAGCAGTACGGACGCCCCCTACAATGAGCAGTTCTTA.

This clonotype was recorded a few times. A much larger clone differs by one base, so this may be a read error. The J gene is TRBJ2-2, the V gene TRBV12-3 or TRBV12-4, with TRBD2 matching over 9 bases. The CDR3 sequence is 15 residues long. V shed 5 bases and J 6 bases; nucleotides not matched to a gene: 7. The CDR3 spells CASSGSGSPPGELFF. The CDR3, as DNA: TGTGCCAGCAGTGGTAGCGGGAGTCCCCCCGGGGAGCTGTTTTTT.

To note about this clonotype: The CDR3 ends on some other residue instead of the conserved phenylalanine or tryptophan, so this is likely a read error. It is unclear where the CDR3 begins or ends on the DNA, so no DNA is shown, and the CDR3 is as TCRdb lists it. The chain uses TRBV6-6 and TRBJ2-7; TRBD1 is taken as the D call from the table, unchecked against the DNA. From its first to its last residue, the CDR3 has 14 amino acids. Germline lookup yields CDR1 MNHNY and CDR2 SVGAGI (reference sequence). CDR3 residues: CAVGGQQHFYEQYL.

In its sample, this clonotype was seen many times. The rearrangement links TRBV5-1 to TRBJ2-7, with D maybe TRBD2 (5 bases). V was clipped by 4 bases and J by 1 base, with 15 bases between them. The CDR3 contains 15 residues. CDR1 SGHRS and CDR2 YFSETQ come from the germline V gene. CDR3 coding DNA: TGCGCCAGCAGCCCCCTCACCCCGGGATCCTACGAGCAGTACTTC. Amino acid sequence: CASSPLTPGSYEQYF.

As for this clonotype: This may come from a read error, since a much larger clone is one base off. V is TRBV5-1 and J is TRBJ2-1, with unresolved D. The CDR3 has 13 amino acids. CDR1 and CDR2 (germline): SGHRS, YFSETQ. In DNA form, the CDR3 reads TGCGTCAGCAGTTCCCCCATGAACAATGAGCAGTTCTTC. Translated, it gives CVSSSPMNNEQFF.

As to this clonotype: With a much larger clone just one base away, this may be a read error. This sequence joins TRBV20-1 and TRBJ2-1, with a possible D match to TRBD2 (5 bases). Germline V gene lookup returns CDR1 DFQATT and CDR2 SNEGSKA (reference sequence). This CDR3 has 14 residues. CDR3 in amino acids: CSTRDGLGSNEQFF. The CDR3 DNA sequence: TGCAGTACTAGAGATGGTCTGGGGTCGAATGAGCAGTTCTTC.

Points on this clonotype: Compared with germline, one end of the junction differs, possibly owing to a read error. The chain links TRBV11-2 to TRBJ2-5; 7 nucleotides match TRBD2. CDR3 length equals 16 residues. The germline gives CDR1 SGHAT, CDR2 FQNNGV. This CDR3 is CASNLGSSGPGETRYF. The CDR3 DNA is TGTGCCAGCAACTTAGGGAGTAGCGGGCCGGGGGAGACCCGGTACTTC.

The rearrangement joins TRBV4-2 to TRBJ2-1; D call uncertain. Trimming took 4 bases from V and 8 from J, leaving 15 bases between them. The germline V gene encodes CDR1 LGHNA and CDR2 YNFKEQ. There are 14 residues in the CDR3. The CDR3 DNA is TGTGCCAGCAGCCGAGCAGGACCCGATGATGAGCAGTTCTTC. This sequence encodes CASSRAGPDDEQFF.